This record concerns one T cell receptor beta chain sequence. Sequencing used immunoSEQ multiplex PCR; TCRdb keeps in-frame clones, though not all of them. The repertoire consists of over 300,000 clones, with about 89% occurring once and the leading ten covering about 9.5%. Deletions cut 4 bases from V and 0 bases from J, with 11 bases between. Per the germline V gene, CDR1 is LGHDT and CDR2 is YNNKEL (reference sequence). The CDR3 extends over 15 amino acids. This sample was taken from a study of blood T cell repertoires in COVID-19. The sequencing input was PBMCs or T cells enriched from blood (not recorded which). The clonotype comes from a woman in her 40s who had recovered from COVID-19. This chain joins TRBV3-1 (or the pseudogene TRBV3-2) and TRBJ2-3, with D unclear. CDR3 coding DNA: TGTGCCAGCAGCCCCTTACTTCCTAGCACAGATACGCAGTATTTT. Protein product: CASSPLLPSTDTQYF.